Here is one TCR beta chain with its context. The data originate from a study of OX40 agonist ivuxolimab in advanced cancers. Libraries were prepared by immunoSEQ multiplex PCR; TCRdb keeps only in-frame clonotypes and omits some of them. Counted here are roughly 79,000 clones, 80% to 95% occurring once; the ten biggest clones make up roughly 11%. J was trimmed by 0 bases and V by 2 bases; bases with no gene match: 1. This CDR3 region has 15 residues. CDR1 is SGHVS, CDR2 FQNEAQ, per germline. Here the sequenced sample was CD4+ or CD8+ T cells sorted from blood, taken in a trial of the OX40 agonist ivuxolimab. The gene calls are TRBV7-8 and TRBJ2-3; the match to TRBD1 covers 8 bases. The clonotype originates from an adult with an advanced solid tumor such as melanoma, head and neck, liver or kidney cancer. The CDR3 sequence is CASSLQGASTDTQYF. DNA for the CDR3: TGTGCCAGCAGCTTACAGGGGGCAAGCACAGATACGCAGTATTTT. The complete variable domain, with remaining parts taken from reference TRBV7-8 and TRBJ2-3, reads GAGVSQSPRYKVAKRGQDVALRCDPISGHVSLFWYQQALGQGPEFLTYFQNEAQLDKSGLPSDRFFAERPEGSVSTLKIQRTQQEDSAVYLCASSLQGASTDTQYFGPGTRLTVL.